This entry is about one TCR beta chain. The data were taken from a study of spatial heterogeneity in lung cancer. Each CDR3 protein is one row after TCRdb ran MiXCR on the 5' RACE reads. The table shows some 38,000 distinct CDR3 sequences, with 6% to 8% occurring only once. V gave up 4 bases and J gave up 3 bases, with 17 bases separating them. The CDR3 sequence is 15 residues long. Germline V gives CDR1 SGHRS, CDR2 YFSETQ. Specified time point: sample taken at primary tumor resection. Whole RNA obtained from tumor, nontumor lung or frozen PBMC underwent sequencing without sorting. Sample: PBMCs, taken at surgery. The V gene is TRBV5-1, the J gene TRBJ2-7; D is possibly TRBD1 (6 bases). This clonotype was sampled from a male donor with early-stage non-small cell lung cancer. CDR3 sequence reads: CASSPSTGTYYEQYV. The CDR3 coding sequence is TGCGCCAGCAGCCCGAGTACCGGGACATACTACGAGCAGTACGTC.